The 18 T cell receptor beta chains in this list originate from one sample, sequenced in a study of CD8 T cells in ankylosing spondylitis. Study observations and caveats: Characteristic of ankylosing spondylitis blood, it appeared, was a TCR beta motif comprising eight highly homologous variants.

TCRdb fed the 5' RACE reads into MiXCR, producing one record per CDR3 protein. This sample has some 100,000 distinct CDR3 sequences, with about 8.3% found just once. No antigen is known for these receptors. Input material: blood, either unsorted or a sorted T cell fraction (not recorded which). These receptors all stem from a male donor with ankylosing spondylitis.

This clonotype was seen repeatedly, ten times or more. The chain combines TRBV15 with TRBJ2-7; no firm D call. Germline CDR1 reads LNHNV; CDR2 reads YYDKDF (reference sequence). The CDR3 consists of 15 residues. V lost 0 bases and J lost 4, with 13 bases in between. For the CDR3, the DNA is TGTGCCACCAGCAGAGATTTTAACAGATTATACGAGCAGTACGTC. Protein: CATSRDFNRLYEQYV.

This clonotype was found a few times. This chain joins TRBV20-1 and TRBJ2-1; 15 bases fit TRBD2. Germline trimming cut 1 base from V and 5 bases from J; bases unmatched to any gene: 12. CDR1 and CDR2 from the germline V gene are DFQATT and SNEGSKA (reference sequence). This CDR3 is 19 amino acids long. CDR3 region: CSARGRTSGRASLDNEQFF. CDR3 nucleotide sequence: TGCAGTGCTAGAGGTCGGACTAGCGGGAGGGCCTCCCTTGACAATGAGCAGTTCTTC.

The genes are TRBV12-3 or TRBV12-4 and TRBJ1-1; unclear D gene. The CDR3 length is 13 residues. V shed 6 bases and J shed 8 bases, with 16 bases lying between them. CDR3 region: CASSLGLLGEAFF. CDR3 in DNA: TGTGCCAGCAGCTTGGGCCTCTTGGGAGAAGCTTTCTTT.

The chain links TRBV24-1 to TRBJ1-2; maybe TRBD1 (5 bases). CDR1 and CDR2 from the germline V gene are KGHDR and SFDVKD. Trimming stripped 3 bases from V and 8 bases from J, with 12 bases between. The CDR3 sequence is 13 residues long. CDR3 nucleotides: TGTGCCACCAGTGATATGGGACTTCCCGGCTACACCTTC. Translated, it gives CATSDMGLPGYTF.

For the CDR3, the DNA is TGTGCCACCAGGGGCGACAGGGGGAACACTGAAGCTTTCTTT. Translation: CATRGDRGNTEAFF. The rearrangement joins TRBV24-1 to TRBJ1-1; 8 bases agree with TRBD1. Looked up from germline, CDR1 is KGHDR and CDR2 is SFDVKD. Trimming at V came to 7 bases and at J to 1 base, leaving 4 bases not matched to a gene. The CDR3 has 14 amino acids.

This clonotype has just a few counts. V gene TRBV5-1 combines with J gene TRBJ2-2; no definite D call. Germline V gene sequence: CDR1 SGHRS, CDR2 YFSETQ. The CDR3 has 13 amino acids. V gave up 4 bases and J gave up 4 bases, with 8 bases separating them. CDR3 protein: CASSPGFTGELFF. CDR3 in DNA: TGCGCCAGCAGCCCCGGATTCACCGGGGAGCTGTTTTTT.

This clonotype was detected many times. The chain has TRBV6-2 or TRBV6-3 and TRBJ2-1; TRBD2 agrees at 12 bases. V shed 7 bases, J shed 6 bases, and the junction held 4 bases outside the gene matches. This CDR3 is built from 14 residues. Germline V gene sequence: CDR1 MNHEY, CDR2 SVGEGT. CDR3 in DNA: TGTGCCAGCATTCCACTAGCGGGAGGCAATGAGCAGTTCTTC. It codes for CASIPLAGGNEQFF.

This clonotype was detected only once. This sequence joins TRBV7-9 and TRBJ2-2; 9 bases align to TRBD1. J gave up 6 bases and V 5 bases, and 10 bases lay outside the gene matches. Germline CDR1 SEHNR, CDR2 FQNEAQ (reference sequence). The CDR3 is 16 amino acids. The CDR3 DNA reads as TGTGCCAGCAGCAACCTGTACCGGGACAGGGCCGGGGAGCTGTTTTTT. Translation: CASSNLYRDRAGELFF.

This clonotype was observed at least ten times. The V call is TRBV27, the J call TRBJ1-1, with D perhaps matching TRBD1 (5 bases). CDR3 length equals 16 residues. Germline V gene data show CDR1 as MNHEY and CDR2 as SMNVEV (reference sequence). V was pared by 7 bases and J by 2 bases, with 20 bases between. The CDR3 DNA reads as TGTGCCAGCACTACAACCCCCGACAGTAAAAACACTGAAGCTTTCTTT. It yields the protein CASTTTPDSKNTEAFF.

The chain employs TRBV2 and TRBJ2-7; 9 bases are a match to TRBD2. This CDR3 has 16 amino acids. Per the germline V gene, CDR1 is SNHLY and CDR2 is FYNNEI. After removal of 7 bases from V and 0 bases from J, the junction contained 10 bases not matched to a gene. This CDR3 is CASKGLAVQTSYEQYF. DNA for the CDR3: TGTGCCAGCAAGGGACTAGCAGTCCAGACCTCCTACGAGCAGTACTTC.

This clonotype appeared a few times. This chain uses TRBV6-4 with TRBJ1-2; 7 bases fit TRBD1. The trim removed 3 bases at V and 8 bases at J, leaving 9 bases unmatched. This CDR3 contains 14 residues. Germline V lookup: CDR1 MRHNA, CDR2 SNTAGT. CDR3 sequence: CASSEAGGADGYTF. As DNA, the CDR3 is TGTGCCAGCAGTGAAGCAGGGGGAGCTGACGGCTACACCTTC.

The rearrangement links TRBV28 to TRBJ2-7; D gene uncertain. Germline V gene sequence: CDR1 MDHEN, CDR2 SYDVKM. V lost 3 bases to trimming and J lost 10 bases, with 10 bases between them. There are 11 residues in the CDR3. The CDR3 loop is CASSLLSYQYF. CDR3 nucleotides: TGTGCCAGCAGTTTGCTATCCTACCAGTACTTC.

CDR3 residues: CASSLAGDEQYV. CDR3 DNA sequence: TGCGCCAGCAGCTTGGCAGGGGACGAGCAGTACGTC. The J gene is TRBJ2-7, the V gene TRBV5-1; D might be TRBD1 (6 bases). With 0 bases removed from V and 5 bases from J, the gap between germline ends came to 6 bases. Germline values: CDR1 SGHRS, CDR2 YFSETQ. The CDR3 is 12 amino acids.

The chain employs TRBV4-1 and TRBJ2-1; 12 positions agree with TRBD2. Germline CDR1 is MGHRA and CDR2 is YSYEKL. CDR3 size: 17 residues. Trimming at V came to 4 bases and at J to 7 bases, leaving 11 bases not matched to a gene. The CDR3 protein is CASSRILAGGLSNEQFF. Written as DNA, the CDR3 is TGCGCCAGCAGCCGGATCCTAGCGGGAGGGTTGTCGAATGAGCAGTTCTTC.

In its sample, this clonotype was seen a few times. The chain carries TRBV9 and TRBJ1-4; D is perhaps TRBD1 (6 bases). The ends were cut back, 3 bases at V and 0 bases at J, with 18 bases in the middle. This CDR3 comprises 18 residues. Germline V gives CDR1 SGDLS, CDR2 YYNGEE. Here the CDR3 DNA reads TGTGCCAGCAGCGCGTTCGAGGGGGGACTTGCAACTAATGAAAAACTGTTTTTT. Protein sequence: CASSAFEGGLATNEKLFF.

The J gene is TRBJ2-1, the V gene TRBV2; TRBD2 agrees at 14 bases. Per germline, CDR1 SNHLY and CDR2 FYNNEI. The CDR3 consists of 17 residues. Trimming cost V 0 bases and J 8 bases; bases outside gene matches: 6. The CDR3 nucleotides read TGTGCCAGCAGTGAAGCGGGACTAGCGGGAGAAGGCCATGAGCAGTTCTTC. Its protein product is CASSEAGLAGEGHEQFF.

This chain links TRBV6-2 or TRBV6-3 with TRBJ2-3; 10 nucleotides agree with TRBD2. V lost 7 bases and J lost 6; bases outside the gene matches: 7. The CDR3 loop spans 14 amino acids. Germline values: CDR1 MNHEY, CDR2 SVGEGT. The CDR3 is CASTPLAGWDTQYF. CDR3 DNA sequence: TGTGCCAGCACCCCACTAGCGGGATGGGATACGCAGTATTTT.

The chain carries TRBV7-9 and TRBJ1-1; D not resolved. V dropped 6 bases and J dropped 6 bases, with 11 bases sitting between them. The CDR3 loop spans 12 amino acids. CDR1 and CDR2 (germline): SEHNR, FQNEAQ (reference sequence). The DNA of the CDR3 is TGTGCCAGCAGTCAGGACGGCTCTGAAGCTTTCTTT. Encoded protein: CASSQDGSEAFF.